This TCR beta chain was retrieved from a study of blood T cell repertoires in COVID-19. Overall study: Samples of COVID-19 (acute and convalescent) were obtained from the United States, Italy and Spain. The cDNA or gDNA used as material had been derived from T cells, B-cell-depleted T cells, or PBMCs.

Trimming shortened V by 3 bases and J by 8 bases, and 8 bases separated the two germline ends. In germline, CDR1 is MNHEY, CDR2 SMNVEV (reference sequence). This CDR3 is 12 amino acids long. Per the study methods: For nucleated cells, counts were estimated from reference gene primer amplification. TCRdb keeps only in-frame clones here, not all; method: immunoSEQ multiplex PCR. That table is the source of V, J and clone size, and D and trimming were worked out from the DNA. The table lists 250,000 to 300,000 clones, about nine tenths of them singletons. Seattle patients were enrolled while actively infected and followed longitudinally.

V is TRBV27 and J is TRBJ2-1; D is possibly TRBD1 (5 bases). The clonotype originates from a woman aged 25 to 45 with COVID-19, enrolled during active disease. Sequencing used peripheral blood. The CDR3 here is CASSFRAHEQFF. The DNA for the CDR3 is TGTGCCAGCAGTTTCAGGGCCCATGAGCAGTTCTTC.